The source of this T cell receptor beta chain is a study of response to subunit inactivated influenza vaccine. General study findings and limits: New T cells are recruited in small numbers by each seasonal influenza vaccination, according to the authors' suggestion.

Using its own MiXCR run on the RT-PCR reads, TCRdb lists one record per CDR3 protein. In the table there are more than 700,000 distinct CDR3 sequences, around 20% of which are singletons. The germline V gene encodes CDR1 SGDLS and CDR2 YYNGEE. V was pared by 0 bases and J by 0 bases, with 9 bases between. CDR3 length: 15 amino acids. This clonotype was seen only a few times. Its specificity is unknown. The sequencing used PBMCs from blood, collected less than 6 days after vaccination. This chain uses TRBV9 with TRBJ2-5; D call uncertain. The clonotype comes from a man aged 45-65 years who received an inactivated influenza vaccine. The CDR3 protein is CASSVGLEYQETQYF. The CDR3 coding sequence is TGTGCCAGCAGCGTAGGTCTAGAGTACCAAGAGACCCAGTACTTC.